This TCR beta chain comes out of a study of post-analysis software for immune sequencing data. Turning to the study itself: The courses of disease that were included comprised relapsing-remitting, secondary progressive and progressive-relapsing multiple sclerosis. Study observations and caveats: A significant reduction in normalized Chao1 diversity was observed in multiple sclerosis patients versus controls. Pronounced co-clustering by F measure was evident among identically batched samples. TRBV5-6, TRBV5-1 and TRBV20-1 belonged to a set of about five TRBV segments that were more frequent in patients than controls.

This clonotype was counted once. Its antigen is not known. Germline CDR1 and CDR2: DFQATT and SNEGSKA (reference sequence). Trimming at V came to 6 bases and at J to 2 bases, leaving 7 bases not matched to a gene. The CDR3 covers 14 residues. cDNA libraries for TCR beta contained unique molecular identifiers. About 540,000 cDNA molecules were obtained from roughly 1 to 10 million T cells. TCRdb itself ran the PCR reads through MiXCR, one entry per CDR3 protein. The sample gives fewer than 850,000 distinct CDR3 sequences, approximately 30% of which show up once; around 0.55% is in the top ten. Sequencing input: blood. The TCR was taken from a girl aged 10 to 17 with multiple sclerosis. The chain is built from TRBV20-1 and TRBJ2-7, with TRBD1 matching over 10 bases. CDR3 amino acids: CSARTGGLPYEQYF. Here the CDR3 DNA reads TGCAGTGCCCGGACAGGGGGTCTACCCTACGAGCAGTACTTC.